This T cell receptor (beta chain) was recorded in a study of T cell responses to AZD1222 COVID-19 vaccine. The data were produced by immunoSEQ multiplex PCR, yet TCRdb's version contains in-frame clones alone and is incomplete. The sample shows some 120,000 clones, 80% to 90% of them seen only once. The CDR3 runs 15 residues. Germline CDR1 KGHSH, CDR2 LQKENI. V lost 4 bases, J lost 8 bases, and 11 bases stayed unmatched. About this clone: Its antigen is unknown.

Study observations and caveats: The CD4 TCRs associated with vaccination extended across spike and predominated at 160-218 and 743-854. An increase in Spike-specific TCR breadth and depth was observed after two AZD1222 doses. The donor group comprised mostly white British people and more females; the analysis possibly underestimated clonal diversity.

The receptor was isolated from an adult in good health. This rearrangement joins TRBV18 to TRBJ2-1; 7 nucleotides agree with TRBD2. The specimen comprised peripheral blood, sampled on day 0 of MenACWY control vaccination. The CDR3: CASSREGFTLDEQFF. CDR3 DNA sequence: TGTGCCAGCTCACGGGAGGGGTTTACATTGGATGAGCAGTTCTTC. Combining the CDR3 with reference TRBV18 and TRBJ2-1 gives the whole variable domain NAGVMQNPRHLVRRRGQEARLRCSPMKGHSHVYWYRQLPEEGLKFMVYLQKENIIDESGMPKERFSAEFPKEGPSILRIQQVVRGDSAAYFCASSREGFTLDEQFFGPGTRLTVL.